This TCR beta chain is drawn from a study of cytomegalovirus exposure and HLA in healthy donors. Study-level points and caveats: Under in vitro conditions, a few CMV-associated chains were confirmed as specific for CMV antigens. That first-cohort TCR clusters tended to co-occur in the 95 to 150 validation repertoires was found in a later analysis.

The donors were in the roughly 130-subject validation cohort, distinct from the 666-subject first cohort. V shed 5 bases and J 6 bases; nucleotides not matched to a gene: 9. Germline CDR1 is MNHNS and CDR2 is SASEGT. CDR3 size: 15 residues. Profiled with immunoSEQ multiplex PCR; TCRdb holds only in-frame clones, not every one. The sample contains about 220,000 clones, roughly 88% of which appear only once. With respect to this clone: Its target is not known.

Material for sequencing was PBMCs. The receptor was derived from a woman in her 30s in good health and CMV-seropositive. The chain links TRBV6-1 to TRBJ1-5; TRBD1 aligns across 8 bases. Here the CDR3 reads CASSRGQDKGQPQHF. CDR3 DNA sequence: TGTGCCAGCAGTCGGGGACAGGATAAGGGTCAGCCCCAGCATTTT.